Shown below are 19 T cell receptor beta chains from a single sample sequenced in a study of blood T cell repertoires in COVID-19. Generated by immunoSEQ multiplex PCR, the TCRdb table keeps only in-frame clones and is missing some. The sample carries 300,000 to 350,000 clones, over 75% recorded once. What was sequenced was PBMCs or T cells enriched from blood (not recorded which). The origin of the receptors is a man aged 30 to 45 who had recovered from COVID-19.

The chain recombines TRBV3-1 (or the pseudogene TRBV3-2) with TRBJ1-1, with 11 positions matching TRBD1. In germline, CDR1 is LGHDT, CDR2 YNNKEL (reference sequence). V lost 5 bases to trimming and J lost 11 bases; unmatched junction nucleotides: 4. CDR3 length equals 12 residues. CDR3 amino acids: CASSTDRGRAFF. The CDR3 DNA reads as TGTGCCAGCAGCACGGACAGGGGGCGGGCTTTCTTT.

The chain employs TRBV13 and TRBJ2-7, with 8 bases matching TRBD1. This CDR3 has 15 residues. V was pared by 3 bases and J by 2 bases, with 6 bases of the junction left unmatched. Germline CDR1 PRHDT, CDR2 FYEKMQ (reference sequence). CDR3 sequence: CASSFGQGNTYEQYF. Here the CDR3 DNA reads TGTGCCAGCAGCTTCGGACAGGGCAACACCTACGAGCAGTACTTC.

V usage is TRBV4-2 and J usage is TRBJ2-5, with a possible D match to TRBD2 (5 bases). V was trimmed by 1 base and J by 1 base, leaving 10 bases between them. The CDR3 runs to 15 residues. CDR1 is LGHNA, CDR2 YNFKEQ, per germline. CDR3 loop: CASSQAEAGQETQYF. In DNA form, the CDR3 reads TGTGCCAGCAGCCAAGCTGAGGCGGGCCAAGAGACCCAGTACTTC.

The genes are TRBV19 and TRBJ2-1; 10 bases line up with TRBD1. Germline V CDR1 and CDR2: LNHDA, SQIVND (reference sequence). Trimming cost V 3 bases and J 7 bases; bases outside gene matches: 6. The CDR3 covers 15 residues. Written as DNA, the CDR3 is TGTGCCAGTAGTATGCCGGGACAGGGGTTTAATGAGCAGTTCTTC. Translating gives CASSMPGQGFNEQFF.

The J gene is TRBJ1-2, the V gene TRBV9, with 9 bases lining up with TRBD1. This CDR3 has 15 amino acids. Germline V gives CDR1 SGDLS, CDR2 YYNGEE. V lost 0 bases, J lost 6 bases, and 6 bases stayed unmatched. The CDR3 loop is CASSVGTGGSNGYTF. The CDR3 nucleotides are TGTGCCAGCAGCGTAGGTACAGGGGGCAGTAATGGCTACACCTTC.

This clone has a handful of counts. One end of the junction does not line up with germline, which may come from a read error. The chain carries TRBV13 and TRBJ2-1, with 10 bases fitting TRBD2. This CDR3 spans 19 amino acids. Germline values: CDR1 PRHDT, CDR2 FYEKMQ (reference sequence). The CDR3 DNA reads TGTGCCAGCAGATTAGCGGGGGGCCCCCTCTCAATCTCCTACAATGAGCAGTTCTTC. Amino acids: CASRLAGGPLSISYNEQFF.

The chain couples TRBV5-1 to TRBJ2-6; D may be TRBD2 (5 bases). Germline V gene lookup returns CDR1 SGHRS and CDR2 YFSETQ. The germline V and J ends were trimmed by 4 bases and 4 bases, with 15 bases remaining between them. This CDR3 spans 16 amino acids. CDR3 bases: TGCGCCAGCAGCCCGGGATGGGTAACCGGGGCCAACGTCCTGACTTTC. Translating gives CASSPGWVTGANVLTF. The full variable domain, rest sourced from reference TRBV5-1 and TRBJ2-6, is KAGVTQTPRYLIKTRGQQVTLSCSPISGHRSVSWYQQTPGQGLQFLFEYFSETQRNKGNFPGRFSGRQFSNSRSEMNVSTLELGDSALYLCASSPGWVTGANVLTFGAGSRLTVL.

V usage is TRBV6-1 and J usage is TRBJ2-3, with D perhaps matching TRBD2 (6 bases). V was clipped by 2 bases and J by 2 bases, with 17 bases between them. Per the germline V gene, CDR1 is MNHNS and CDR2 is SASEGT. The CDR3 consists of 17 residues. The CDR3 region is CASSEFRVSGITDTQYF. CDR3 bases: TGTGCCAGCAGTGAATTTCGTGTTAGCGGAATCACAGATACGCAGTATTTT.

The rearrangement joins TRBV11-2 to TRBJ1-2; no reliable D call. The ends were cut back, 2 bases at V and 9 bases at J, with 13 bases in the middle. This CDR3 contains 13 residues. Germline-derived CDR1 and CDR2 are SGHAT and FQNNGV. CDR3 bases: TGTGCCAGCAGCTTAAACACCGCGGGGAGCTACACCTTC. It specifies CASSLNTAGSYTF.

J is TRBJ2-7 and V is TRBV5-4; weak D call: TRBD2 (5 bases). Germline V gene lookup returns CDR1 SGHNT and CDR2 YYREEE (reference sequence). V gave up 0 bases and J gave up 4 bases, with 17 bases separating them. The CDR3 length is 16 residues. The CDR3 region has the DNA TGTGCCAGCAGCTTGGCCGGGGAGTTAGGATCATACGAGCAGTACTTC. It specifies CASSLAGELGSYEQYF.

V usage is TRBV9 and J usage is TRBJ1-2, with D maybe TRBD1 (5 bases). The CDR3 sequence is 14 residues long. V was clipped by 4 bases and J by 0 bases, with 10 bases between them. CDR1 is SGDLS, CDR2 YYNGEE, per germline. The CDR3 protein is CASSPTGANYGYTF. CDR3 nucleotide sequence: TGTGCCAGCAGCCCGACGGGGGCTAACTATGGCTACACCTTC.

V and J are TRBV19 and TRBJ2-3, with TRBD2 matching 8 bases. The CDR3 covers 13 residues. Germline-derived CDR1 and CDR2 are LNHDA and SQIVND (reference sequence). V lost 3 bases and J lost 7; bases outside the gene matches: 3. The CDR3 DNA is TGTGCCAGTAGTATTGCGGGGGGAAATACGCAGTATTTT. Translation: CASSIAGGNTQYF.

The chain carries TRBV7-2 and TRBJ1-5, with D maybe TRBD1 (5 bases). Looked up from germline, CDR1 is SGHTA and CDR2 is FQGNSA. V was shortened by 2 bases and J by 1 base, with 6 bases between the two germline ends. The CDR3 totals 14 residues. The CDR3 protein is CASSLRGSNQPQHF. CDR3 bases: TGTGCCAGCAGCTTAAGGGGAAGCAATCAGCCCCAGCATTTT.

This clone was detected a few times. The DNA of the CDR3 is TGTGCCAGCAGTCCCGGACTAGCGGGGGGGTCACGAAAAGAGACCCAGTACTTC. Encoded protein: CASSPGLAGGSRKETQYF. This chain links TRBV6-6 with TRBJ2-5; TRBD2 matches at 15 bases. CDR1 is MNHNY, CDR2 SVGAGI, per germline (reference sequence). This CDR3 spans 18 amino acids. The ends lost 5 bases at V and 3 bases at J; junction bases unmatched: 10.

The V gene is TRBV10-1, the J gene TRBJ2-3; 9 bases are shared with TRBD1. This CDR3 has 19 residues. The ends lost 0 bases at V and 3 bases at J; junction bases unmatched: 13. CDR1 WNHNN and CDR2 SYGVQD come from the germline V gene (reference sequence). The CDR3 region is CASSESKVDRDRETDTQYF. CDR3 DNA: TGCGCCAGCAGTGAGTCGAAAGTGGATCGGGACAGGGAAACAGATACGCAGTATTTT.

This clone appeared a few times. V and J are TRBV7-6 and TRBJ1-6, with D tentatively TRBD1 (5 bases). CDR1 SGHVS and CDR2 FNYEAQ come from the germline V gene. The CDR3 runs 14 residues. Trimming removed 7 bases at V and 6 bases at J, with 13 bases between. Here the CDR3 reads CASTQGTGNSPLHF. DNA of the CDR3: TGTGCCAGCACCCAGGGTACTGGTAATTCACCCCTCCACTTT.

This chain joins TRBV6-5 and TRBJ1-5, with 8 nucleotides matching TRBD1. V shed 6 bases, J shed 5 bases, and the junction held 6 bases outside the gene matches. The CDR3 extends over 14 amino acids. Germline V gene sequence: CDR1 MNHEY, CDR2 SVGAGI. In nucleotides, the CDR3 is TGTGCCAGCAGCGTGGACAGGGTGGATCAGCCCCAGCATTTT. This codes for CASSVDRVDQPQHF.

This clone was detected once. The chain has TRBV27 and TRBJ2-7; tentatively, D is TRBD1 (8 bases). The CDR3 runs to 16 residues. From germline, CDR1 is MNHEY and CDR2 SMNVEV (reference sequence). V lost 8 bases and J lost 4, with 24 bases in between. Here the CDR3 reads CASGKGTAQGGYEQYF. The CDR3 nucleotides read TGTGCCAGCGGCAAGGGCACAGCACAGGGGGGGTACGAGCAGTACTTC.

This clone has a single count. The J gene is TRBJ2-1, the V gene TRBV7-6; 8 positions agree with TRBD2. Germline CDR1 SGHVS, CDR2 FNYEAQ. V was pared by 3 bases and J by 7 bases, with 11 bases of the junction left unmatched. The CDR3 has 16 residues. The CDR3 nucleotides are TGTGCCAGCAGCTTCATAGCGGGGTTACCGGGGAATGAGCAGTTCTTC. This encodes CASSFIAGLPGNEQFF.